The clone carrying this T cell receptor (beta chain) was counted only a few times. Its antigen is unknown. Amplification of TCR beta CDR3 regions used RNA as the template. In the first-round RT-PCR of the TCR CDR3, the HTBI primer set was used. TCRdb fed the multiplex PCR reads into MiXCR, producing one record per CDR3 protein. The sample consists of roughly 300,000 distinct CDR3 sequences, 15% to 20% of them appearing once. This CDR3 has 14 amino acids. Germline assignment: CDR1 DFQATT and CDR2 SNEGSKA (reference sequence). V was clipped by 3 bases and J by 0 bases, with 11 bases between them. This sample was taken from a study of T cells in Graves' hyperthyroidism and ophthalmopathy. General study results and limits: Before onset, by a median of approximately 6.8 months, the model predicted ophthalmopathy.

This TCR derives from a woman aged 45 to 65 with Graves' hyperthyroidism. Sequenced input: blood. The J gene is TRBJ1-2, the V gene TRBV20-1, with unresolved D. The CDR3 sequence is CSASIPVTNYGYTF. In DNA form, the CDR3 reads TGCAGTGCTAGTATCCCAGTAACTAACTATGGCTACACCTTC.